Each of the 11 T cell receptor beta chains below was sequenced from the same sample in a study of T cell repertoires in cytomegalovirus infection. TCRdb redid the calling of the reads with MiXCR, one entry per CDR3 protein. The sample holds under 450,000 distinct CDR3 sequences, roughly 36% seen once. Their target antigens are unknown. This material consisted of cultured PBMCs, taken from culture after CMV antigen stimulation. These TCRs come from a human donor in good health (CMV status not recorded). Some clones in this sample may be carry-over from other donors' samples.

This clonotype was observed a handful of times. The DNA of the CDR3 is TGTGCCAGCAGTGACTGGGGCGACACAGATACGCAGTATTTT. Amino acids: CASSDWGDTDTQYF. The chain is built from TRBV6-1 and TRBJ2-3; a possible D gene is TRBD1 (5 bases). Germline loops: CDR1 MNHNS, CDR2 SASEGT. V gave up 3 bases and J gave up 2 bases, with 9 bases separating them. The CDR3 spans 14 residues.

This clonotype occurred once. The gene calls are TRBV6-2 or TRBV6-3 and TRBJ1-1, with D uncertain. The CDR3 has 13 residues. V was pared by 2 bases and J by 3 bases, with 7 bases between. Germline V lookup: CDR1 MNHEY, CDR2 SVGEGT. The CDR3 region is CASSYIKDTEAFF. The CDR3 nucleotides read TGTGCCAGCAGTTACATAAAGGACACTGAAGCTTTCTTT.

This clonotype appeared a single time. The chain employs TRBV4-1 and TRBJ2-4, with D perhaps matching TRBD2 (5 bases). The V gene lost 0 bases and the J gene lost 1 base, with 19 bases spanning the gap. Germline lookup yields CDR1 MGHRA and CDR2 YSYEKL. The CDR3 covers 19 residues. The CDR3 reads CASSQERVERERAKNIQYF. Here the CDR3 DNA reads TGCGCCAGCAGCCAAGAGCGGGTGGAAAGGGAGAGGGCCAAAAACATTCAGTACTTC.

This rearrangement joins TRBV7-2 to TRBJ1-2; tentative D call: TRBD1 (5 bases). Germline V CDR1 and CDR2: SGHTA, FQGNSA. Deletions cut 5 bases from V and 5 bases from J, with 18 bases between. This CDR3 has 15 amino acids. The CDR3 DNA is TGTGCCAGCAGCCTCGGCGGGGTAGGGGTATATGGCTACACCTTC. Its protein is CASSLGGVGVYGYTF.

As DNA, the CDR3 is TGTGCCAGCAGTCGACCAACAGGGTTGGGCGGCTACACCTTC. This encodes CASSRPTGLGGYTF. V and J are TRBV5-4 and TRBJ1-2, with a possible D match to TRBD1 (6 bases). V was pared by 5 bases and J by 8 bases, with 19 bases between. Germline CDR1 is SGHNT and CDR2 is YYREEE (reference sequence). There are 14 residues in the CDR3.

The rearrangement uses TRBV11-2 and TRBJ2-1; no reliable D call. V was trimmed by 5 bases and J by 3 bases, leaving 14 bases between them. This CDR3 has 15 amino acids. Germline CDR1 SGHAT, CDR2 FQNNGV. CDR3 amino acids: CASSNALTLYNEQFF. DNA of the CDR3: TGTGCCAGCAGCAACGCCCTCACCCTCTACAATGAGCAGTTCTTC.

The rearrangement joins TRBV7-2 to TRBJ2-7, with D maybe TRBD1 (6 bases). The germline V gene encodes CDR1 SGHTA and CDR2 FQGNSA. The CDR3 contains 14 residues. V was cut by 3 bases and J by 6 bases, with 15 bases left in between. CDR3 sequence (DNA): TGTGCCAGCAGCTTGGGACATGAAGCGGCCGAGCAGTACTTC. Its protein product is CASSLGHEAAEQYF.

The chain employs TRBV19 and TRBJ2-3; 10 bases align to TRBD2. This CDR3 contains 12 residues. Germline assignment: CDR1 LNHDA and CDR2 SQIVND (reference sequence). Here the CDR3 reads CASGLATDTQYF. The DNA of the CDR3 is TGTGCATCGGGACTAGCGACAGATACGCAGTATTTT.

V gene TRBV7-9 combines with J gene TRBJ2-1; no clear D gene. CDR3 size: 12 residues. Deletions cut 5 bases from V and 5 bases from J, with 7 bases between. Germline lookup yields CDR1 SEHNR and CDR2 FQNEAQ (reference sequence). CDR3 residues: CASSLLHNEQFF. The DNA of the CDR3 is TGTGCCAGCAGCCTTCTCCACAATGAGCAGTTCTTC.

In this sample, this clonotype turned up many times. The chain carries TRBV7-2 and TRBJ2-4, with 11 bases lining up with TRBD1. The CDR3 extends over 17 amino acids. Germline lookup yields CDR1 SGHTA and CDR2 FQGNSA. V shed 5 bases and J 3 bases; nucleotides not matched to a gene: 9. The CDR3 DNA reads as TGTGCCAGCAGCCGCGCCCCGGGACAGGGGGGCAAAAACATTCAGTACTTC. Protein sequence: CASSRAPGQGGKNIQYF. Using reference TRBV7-2 and TRBJ2-4 for the parts outside the CDR3, the full variable domain is GAGVSQSPSNKVTEKGKDVELRCDPISGHTALYWYRQSLGQGLEFLIYFQGNSAPDKSGLPSDRFSAERTGGSVSTLTIQRTQQEDSAVYLCASSRAPGQGGKNIQYFGAGTRLSVL.

This clonotype was seen more than once but under ten times. V and J are TRBV7-9 and TRBJ2-5; D unclear. From germline, CDR1 is SEHNR and CDR2 FQNEAQ (reference sequence). CDR3 size: 14 residues. Trimming took off 5 bases at V and 0 bases at J, with 10 bases between the two ends. The CDR3 sequence is CASSPDLNQETQYF. CDR3 sequence (DNA): TGTGCCAGCAGCCCCGACTTGAACCAAGAGACCCAGTACTTC.